This T cell receptor (beta chain) was found in a study of shared clonotypes between healthy human individuals. General observations from the study: A reduction in generation probabilities was seen for non-shared clonotypes relative to those shared by all four donors.

For sorted subsets, approximately 0.2 ug DNA per replicate equaled 30,000 or so T cell genomes. The assay was immunoSEQ multiplex PCR, and TCRdb's table has in-frame clones only and misses some. The top ten clones hold 0.3% to 0.45% of a sample with fewer than 3 million clones, under 95% of them seen once. About this clone: Its antigen is not identified.

The germline V gene has CDR1 SGHTA and CDR2 FQGNSA. V lost 1 base, J lost 5 bases, and 9 bases lay in between. The CDR3 extends over 13 amino acids. This receptor was taken from a man aged 18 to 35 in good health. Some clones in this sample may be carry-over from other donors' samples. The chain carries TRBV7-2 and TRBJ2-7; D possibly matches TRBD1 or TRBD2 (5 bases each). Source material: naive CD4+ T cells from PBMCs. The subset is: CD45RA+ positively selected. The CDR3 nucleotides read TGTGCCAGCAGCTTAGGCAGGGAGAACGAGCAGTACTTC. Its protein product is CASSLGRENEQYF.